This entry features one T cell receptor beta chain sequence. As yet, its antigen is unknown. The sample belongs to a study of cytomegalovirus exposure and HLA in healthy donors. Study findings and constraints: Accounts indicate the classifier identified cytomegalovirus status with strong specificity and sensitivity.

At sampling all donors were nominally healthy, likely with unrecorded immune exposures. Primers included in the PCR were 60 Vbeta and 13 Jbeta primers. The method was immunoSEQ multiplex PCR; TCRdb's version includes in-frame clones alone and lacks a portion of them. The sample has approximately 60,000 clones; just under 85% are singletons. Source material: PBMCs. This clonotype was sampled from a man between 40 and 49 years old in good health and CMV-seronegative.

The CDR3 spells CASSYSPYNTGELFF. CDR3 nucleotide sequence: TGTGCCAGCAGTTACTCCCCGTATAACACCGGGGAGCTGTTTTTT. The rearrangement links TRBV6-5 to TRBJ2-2; D gene uncertain. Germline V gives CDR1 MNHEY, CDR2 SVGAGI. This CDR3 is built from 15 residues. Trimming took off 0 bases at V and 2 bases at J, with 7 bases between the two ends.